This T cell receptor (beta chain) was profiled in a study of blood T cell repertoires in COVID-19. Germline V lookup: CDR1 SNHLY, CDR2 FYNNEI. The CDR3 consists of 12 residues. Losses at the gene ends were 10 bases for V and 10 bases for J; bases not matched to a gene: 12. Libraries were prepared by immunoSEQ multiplex PCR; TCRdb keeps only in-frame clonotypes and omits some of them. The table has under 55,000 clones, around 80% seen once. Sequencing input: peripheral blood. The rearrangement links TRBV2 to TRBJ2-7, with 8 positions matching TRBD2. This sequence originates from a man aged 50 or older with acute or convalescent COVID-19. CDR3 nucleotide sequence: TGTGCCAACTCTCCCCATGCGGGGGGCCAGTACTTC. Translating gives CANSPHAGGQYF.